This T cell receptor (beta chain) comes out of a study of T cell clusters in autoimmune cytopenias. Per germline, CDR1 MNHNS and CDR2 SASEGT. The CDR3 extends over 15 amino acids. Each sample's input was around 250 ng genomic DNA, 30,000 to 45,000 genome equivalents. TRB rearrangements were amplified by touch-down multiplex PCR with mixed TRB-A/B primers. TCRdb re-called the multiplex PCR reads and gives one entry per CDR3 protein, without DNA. This table lists 860 or so distinct CDR3 sequences. This sample was also put to use in a study of T cell repertoires in aging, cancer and after chemotherapy. That report notes: The whole study produced a dataset of about 8.8 million TCR reads. Immunological memory after chemotherapy cannot be judged from the repertoire data.

The sequencing sample was made of peripheral blood. The clonotype was recovered from a human donor with chronic lymphocytic leukemia. The rearrangement joins TRBV6-1 to TRBJ2-7; TCRdb's assignment of TRBD1 cannot be checked, as there is no DNA. The CDR3: CASSYRQTSSYEQYF.